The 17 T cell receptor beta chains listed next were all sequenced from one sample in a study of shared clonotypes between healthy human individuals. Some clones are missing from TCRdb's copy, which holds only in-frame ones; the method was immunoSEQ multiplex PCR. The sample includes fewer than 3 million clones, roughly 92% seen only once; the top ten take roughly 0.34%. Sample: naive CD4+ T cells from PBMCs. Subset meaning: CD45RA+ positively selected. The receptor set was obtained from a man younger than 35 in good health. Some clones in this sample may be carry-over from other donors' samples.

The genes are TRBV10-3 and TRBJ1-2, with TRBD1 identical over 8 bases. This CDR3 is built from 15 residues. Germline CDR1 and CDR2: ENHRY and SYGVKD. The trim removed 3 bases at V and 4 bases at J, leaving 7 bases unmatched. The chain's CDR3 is CAISDSTTGVYGYTF. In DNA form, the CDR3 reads TGTGCCATCAGTGACTCCACGACAGGGGTCTATGGCTACACCTTC.

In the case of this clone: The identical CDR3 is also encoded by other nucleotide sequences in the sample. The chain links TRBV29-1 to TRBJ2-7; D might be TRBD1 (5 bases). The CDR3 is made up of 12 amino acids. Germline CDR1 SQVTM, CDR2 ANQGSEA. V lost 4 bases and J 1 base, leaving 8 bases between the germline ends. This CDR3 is CSVGRGSYEQYF. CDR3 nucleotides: TGCAGCGTTGGTAGGGGTTCCTACGAGCAGTACTTC.

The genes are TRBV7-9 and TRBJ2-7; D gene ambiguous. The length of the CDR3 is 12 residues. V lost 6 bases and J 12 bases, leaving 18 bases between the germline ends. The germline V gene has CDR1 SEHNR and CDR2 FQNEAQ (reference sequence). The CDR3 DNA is TGTGCCAGCAGTTCAGCCGACGGTAATCCGTACTTC. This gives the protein CASSSADGNPYF.

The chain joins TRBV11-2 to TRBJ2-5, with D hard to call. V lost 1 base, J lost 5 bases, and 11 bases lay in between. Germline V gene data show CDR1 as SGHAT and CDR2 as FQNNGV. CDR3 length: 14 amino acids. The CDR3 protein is CASSLVRSLETQYF. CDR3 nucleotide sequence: TGTGCCAGCAGCTTAGTGAGGAGTTTGGAGACCCAGTACTTC.

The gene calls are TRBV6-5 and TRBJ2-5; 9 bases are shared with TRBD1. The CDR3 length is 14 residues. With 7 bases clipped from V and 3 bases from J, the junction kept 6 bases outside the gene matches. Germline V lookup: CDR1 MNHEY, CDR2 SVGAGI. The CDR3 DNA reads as TGTGCCAGCAATCCACAGGGGGCTGAAGAGACCCAGTACTTC. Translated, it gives CASNPQGAEETQYF.

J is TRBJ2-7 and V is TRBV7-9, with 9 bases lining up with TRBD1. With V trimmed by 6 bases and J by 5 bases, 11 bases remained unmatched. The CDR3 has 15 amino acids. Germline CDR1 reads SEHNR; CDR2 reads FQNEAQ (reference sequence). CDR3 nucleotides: TGTGCCAGCAGATCCTCCGGGACAGGGACTAACGAGCAGTACTTC. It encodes CASRSSGTGTNEQYF.

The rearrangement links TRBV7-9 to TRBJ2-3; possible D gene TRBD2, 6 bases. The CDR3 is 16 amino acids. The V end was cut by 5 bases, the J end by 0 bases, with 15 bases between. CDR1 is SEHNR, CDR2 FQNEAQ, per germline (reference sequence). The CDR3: CASSPQGGTSTDTQYF. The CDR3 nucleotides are TGTGCCAGCAGCCCGCAGGGCGGGACTAGCACAGATACGCAGTATTTT.

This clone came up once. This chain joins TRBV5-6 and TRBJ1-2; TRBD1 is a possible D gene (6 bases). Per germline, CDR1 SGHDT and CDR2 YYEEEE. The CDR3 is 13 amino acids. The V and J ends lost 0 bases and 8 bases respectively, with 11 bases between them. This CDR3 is CASSLGEGGGYTF. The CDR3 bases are TGTGCCAGCAGCTTGGGAGAGGGGGGCGGCTACACCTTC.

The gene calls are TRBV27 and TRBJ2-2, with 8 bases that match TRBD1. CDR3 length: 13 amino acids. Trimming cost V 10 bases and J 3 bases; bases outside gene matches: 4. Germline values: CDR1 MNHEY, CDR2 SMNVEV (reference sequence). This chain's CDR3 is CATHRGDTGELFF. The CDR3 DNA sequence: TGTGCCACCCACAGGGGGGACACCGGGGAGCTGTTTTTT.

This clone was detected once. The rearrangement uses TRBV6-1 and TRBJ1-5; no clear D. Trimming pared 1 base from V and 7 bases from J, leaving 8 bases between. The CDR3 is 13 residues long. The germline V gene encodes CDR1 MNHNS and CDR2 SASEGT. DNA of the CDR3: TGTGCCAGCAGTGAAGACCCCCGGCAGCCCCAGCATTTT. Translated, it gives CASSEDPRQPQHF.

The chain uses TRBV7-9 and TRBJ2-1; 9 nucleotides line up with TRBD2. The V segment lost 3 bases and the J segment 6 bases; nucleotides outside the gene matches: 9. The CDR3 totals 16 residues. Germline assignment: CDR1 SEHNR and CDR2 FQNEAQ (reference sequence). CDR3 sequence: CASSFRSGTSLNEQFF. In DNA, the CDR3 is TGTGCCAGCAGCTTCCGAAGCGGGACTAGCCTCAATGAGCAGTTCTTC.

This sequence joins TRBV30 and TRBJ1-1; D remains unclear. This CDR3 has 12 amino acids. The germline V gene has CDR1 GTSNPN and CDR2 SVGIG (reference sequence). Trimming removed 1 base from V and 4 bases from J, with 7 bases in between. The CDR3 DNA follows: TGTGCCTGGAGTGCCATAACCACTGAAGCTTTCTTT. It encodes CAWSAITTEAFF.

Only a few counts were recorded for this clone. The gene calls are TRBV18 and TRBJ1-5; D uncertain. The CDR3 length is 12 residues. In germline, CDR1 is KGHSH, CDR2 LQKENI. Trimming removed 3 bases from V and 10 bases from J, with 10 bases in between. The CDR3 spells CASSPDTLPQHF. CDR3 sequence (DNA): TGTGCCAGCTCACCTGACACCCTCCCCCAGCATTTT.

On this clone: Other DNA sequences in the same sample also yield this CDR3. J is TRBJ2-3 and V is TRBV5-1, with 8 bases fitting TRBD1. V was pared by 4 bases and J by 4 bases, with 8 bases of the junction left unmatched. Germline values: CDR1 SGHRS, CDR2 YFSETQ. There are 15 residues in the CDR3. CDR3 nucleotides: TGCGCCAGCAGCCTCCGCCCACAGGGGGCAGATACGCAGTATTTT. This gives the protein CASSLRPQGADTQYF.

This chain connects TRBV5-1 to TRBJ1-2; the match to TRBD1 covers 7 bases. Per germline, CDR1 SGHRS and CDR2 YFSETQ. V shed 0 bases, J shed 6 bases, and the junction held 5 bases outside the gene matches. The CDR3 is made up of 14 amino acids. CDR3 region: CASSLEGQGDGYTF. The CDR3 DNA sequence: TGCGCCAGCAGCTTGGAAGGGCAGGGGGATGGCTACACCTTC.

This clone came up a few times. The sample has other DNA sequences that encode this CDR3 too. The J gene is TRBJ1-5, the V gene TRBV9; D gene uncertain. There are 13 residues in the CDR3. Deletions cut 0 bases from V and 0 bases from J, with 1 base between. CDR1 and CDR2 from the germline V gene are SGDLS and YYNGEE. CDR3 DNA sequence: TGTGCCAGCAGCGTAGCTAGCAATCAGCCCCAGCATTTT. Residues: CASSVASNQPQHF.

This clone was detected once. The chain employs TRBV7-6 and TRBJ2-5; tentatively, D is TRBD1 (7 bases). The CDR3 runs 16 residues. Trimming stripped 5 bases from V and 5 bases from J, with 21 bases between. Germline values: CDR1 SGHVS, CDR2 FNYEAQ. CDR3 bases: TGTGCCAGCAGCCGAAACGCGGGACAGCCAACGGAGACCCAGTACTTC. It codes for CASSRNAGQPTETQYF.